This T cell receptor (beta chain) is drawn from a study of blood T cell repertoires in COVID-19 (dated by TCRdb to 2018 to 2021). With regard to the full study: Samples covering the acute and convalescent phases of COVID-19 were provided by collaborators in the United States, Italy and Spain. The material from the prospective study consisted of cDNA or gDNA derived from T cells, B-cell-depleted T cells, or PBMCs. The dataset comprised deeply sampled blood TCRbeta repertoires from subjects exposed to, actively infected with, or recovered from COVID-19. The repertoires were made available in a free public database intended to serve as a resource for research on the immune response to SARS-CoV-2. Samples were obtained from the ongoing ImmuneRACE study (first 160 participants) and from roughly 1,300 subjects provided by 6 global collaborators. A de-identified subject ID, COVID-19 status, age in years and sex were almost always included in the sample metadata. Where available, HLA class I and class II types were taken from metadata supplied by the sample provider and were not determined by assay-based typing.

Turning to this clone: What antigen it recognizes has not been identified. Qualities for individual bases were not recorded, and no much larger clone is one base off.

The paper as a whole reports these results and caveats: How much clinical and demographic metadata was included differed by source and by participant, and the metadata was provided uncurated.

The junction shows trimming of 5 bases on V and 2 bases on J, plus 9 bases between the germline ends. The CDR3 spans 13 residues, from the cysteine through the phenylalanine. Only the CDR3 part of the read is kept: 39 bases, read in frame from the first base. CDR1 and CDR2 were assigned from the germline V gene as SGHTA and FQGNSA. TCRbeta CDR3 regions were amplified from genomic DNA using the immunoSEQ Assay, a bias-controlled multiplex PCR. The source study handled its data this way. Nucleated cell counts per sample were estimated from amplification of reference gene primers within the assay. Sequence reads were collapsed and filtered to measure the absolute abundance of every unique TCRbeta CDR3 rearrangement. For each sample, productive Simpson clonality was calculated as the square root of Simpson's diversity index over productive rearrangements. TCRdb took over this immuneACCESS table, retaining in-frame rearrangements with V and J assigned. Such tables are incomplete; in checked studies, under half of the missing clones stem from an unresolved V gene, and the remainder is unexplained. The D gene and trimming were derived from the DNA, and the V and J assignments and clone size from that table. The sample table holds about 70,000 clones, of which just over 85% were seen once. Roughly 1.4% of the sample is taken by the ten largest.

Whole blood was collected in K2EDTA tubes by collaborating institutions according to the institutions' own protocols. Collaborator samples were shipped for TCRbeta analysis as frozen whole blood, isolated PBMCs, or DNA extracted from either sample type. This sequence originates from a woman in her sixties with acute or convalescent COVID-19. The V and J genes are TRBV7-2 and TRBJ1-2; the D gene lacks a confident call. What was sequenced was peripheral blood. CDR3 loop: CASSRGLNYGYTF. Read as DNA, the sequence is TGTGCCAGCAGCCGAGGCCTGAACTATGGCTACACCTTC.